This entry describes one T cell receptor beta chain. Its cognate antigen is unknown. This record comes from a study of OX40 agonist ivuxolimab in advanced cancers. Trimming took off 0 bases at V and 6 bases at J, with 3 bases between the two ends. This CDR3 is built from 12 residues. From germline, CDR1 is LNHNV and CDR2 YYDKDF (reference sequence). TCRdb keeps only in-frame clones here, not all; method: immunoSEQ multiplex PCR. The table has about 54,000 clones, 80% to 95% seen once. Findings and caveats of the study: At 0.1 to 3.0 mg/kg and by week 6, clonal expansion occurred in CD4+ and CD8+ blood T cells.

This receptor was taken from an adult with an advanced solid tumor such as melanoma, head and neck, liver or kidney cancer. This specimen was CD4+ or CD8+ T cells sorted from blood, taken in a trial of the OX40 agonist ivuxolimab. This chain connects TRBV15 to TRBJ1-5; D gene ambiguous. CDR3 residues: CATSRDSQPQHF. DNA of the CDR3: TGTGCCACCAGCAGAGATAGTCAGCCCCAGCATTTT.